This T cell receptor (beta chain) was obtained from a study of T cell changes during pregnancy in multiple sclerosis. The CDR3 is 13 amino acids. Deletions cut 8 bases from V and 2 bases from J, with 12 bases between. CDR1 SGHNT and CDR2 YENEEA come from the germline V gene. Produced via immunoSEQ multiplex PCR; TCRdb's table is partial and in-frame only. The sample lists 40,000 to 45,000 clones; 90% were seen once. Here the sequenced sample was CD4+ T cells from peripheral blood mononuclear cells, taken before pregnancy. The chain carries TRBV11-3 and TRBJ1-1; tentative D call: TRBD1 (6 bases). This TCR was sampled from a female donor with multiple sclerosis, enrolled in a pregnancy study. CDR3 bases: TGTGCCAGCGGAACAGGGAAAAACACTGAAGCTTTCTTT. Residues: CASGTGKNTEAFF.